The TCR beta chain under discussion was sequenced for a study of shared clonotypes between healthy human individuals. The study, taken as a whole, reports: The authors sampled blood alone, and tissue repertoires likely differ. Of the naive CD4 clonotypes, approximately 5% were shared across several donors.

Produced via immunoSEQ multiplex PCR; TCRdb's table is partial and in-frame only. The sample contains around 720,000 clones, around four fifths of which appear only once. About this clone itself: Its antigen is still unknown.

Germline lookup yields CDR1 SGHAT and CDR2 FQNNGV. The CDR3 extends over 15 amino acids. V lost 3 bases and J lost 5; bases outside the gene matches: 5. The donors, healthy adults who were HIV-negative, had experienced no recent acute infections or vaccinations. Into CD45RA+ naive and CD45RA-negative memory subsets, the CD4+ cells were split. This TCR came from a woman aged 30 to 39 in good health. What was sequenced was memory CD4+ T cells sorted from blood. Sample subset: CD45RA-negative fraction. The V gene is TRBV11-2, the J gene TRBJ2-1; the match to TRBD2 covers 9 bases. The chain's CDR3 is CASSFFSGGDNEQFF. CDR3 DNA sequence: TGTGCCAGCAGCTTCTTTAGCGGGGGAGACAATGAGCAGTTCTTC.